The clone carrying this TCR beta chain was observed a handful of times. Trimming cost V 7 bases and J 4 bases, with 7 bases left between them. Germline values: CDR1 ENHRY, CDR2 SYGVKD. The CDR3 has 11 residues. This sample stems from a study of response to subunit inactivated influenza vaccine. MiXCR, run by TCRdb on the RT-PCR reads, gives a single entry per CDR3 protein. The data show hundreds of thousands of distinct CDR3 sequences, 25% seen once. The starting material was CD4+ T cells sorted from PBMCs, obtained roughly 5 days after vaccination. V usage is TRBV10-3 and J usage is TRBJ1-2; no clear D. This TCR came from a man aged 45 to 65 who received an inactivated influenza vaccine. The CDR3 loop reads CAITNGYGYTF. In DNA form, the CDR3 reads TGTGCCATCACGAACGGCTATGGCTACACCTTC.